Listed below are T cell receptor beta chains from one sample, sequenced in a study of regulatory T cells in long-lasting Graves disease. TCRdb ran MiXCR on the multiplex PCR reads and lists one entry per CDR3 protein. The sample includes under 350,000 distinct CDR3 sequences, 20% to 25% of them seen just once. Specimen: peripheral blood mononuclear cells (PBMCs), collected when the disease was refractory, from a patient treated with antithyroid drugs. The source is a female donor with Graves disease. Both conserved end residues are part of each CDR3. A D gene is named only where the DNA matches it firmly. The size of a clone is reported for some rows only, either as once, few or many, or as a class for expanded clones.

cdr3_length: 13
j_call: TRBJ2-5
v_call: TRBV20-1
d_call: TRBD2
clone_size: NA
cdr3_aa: CSVSSGSGETQYF
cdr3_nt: TGCAGTGTATCTAGCGGGAGTGGGGAGACCCAGTACTTC

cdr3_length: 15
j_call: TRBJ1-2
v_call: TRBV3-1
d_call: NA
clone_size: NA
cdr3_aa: CASSQDRGRGFGYTF
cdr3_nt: TGTGCCAGCAGCCAAGATCGCGGCAGGGGCTTTGGCTACACCTTC

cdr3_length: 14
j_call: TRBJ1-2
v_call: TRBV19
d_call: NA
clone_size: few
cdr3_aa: CASSLPHGNYGYTF
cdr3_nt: TGTGCCAGTAGTCTCCCCCACGGGAACTATGGCTACACCTTC

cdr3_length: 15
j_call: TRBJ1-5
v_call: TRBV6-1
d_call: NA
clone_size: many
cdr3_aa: CASSEKGGRNQPQHF
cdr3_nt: TGTGCCAGCAGTGAGAAGGGGGGACGCAATCAGCCCCAGCATTTT

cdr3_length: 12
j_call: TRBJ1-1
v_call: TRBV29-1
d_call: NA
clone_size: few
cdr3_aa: CSVDGQHTEAFF
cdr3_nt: TGCAGCGTTGATGGACAGCACACTGAAGCTTTCTTT

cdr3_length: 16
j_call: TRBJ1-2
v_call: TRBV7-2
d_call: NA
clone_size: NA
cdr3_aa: CASSLPTGQGLDGYTF
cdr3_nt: TGTGCCAGCAGCTTACCGACTGGGCAGGGGCTTGATGGCTACACCTTC

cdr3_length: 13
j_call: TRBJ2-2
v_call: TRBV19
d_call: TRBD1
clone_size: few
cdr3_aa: CASRDRATGELFF
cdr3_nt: TGTGCCAGTAGGGACAGGGCCACCGGGGAGCTGTTTTTT

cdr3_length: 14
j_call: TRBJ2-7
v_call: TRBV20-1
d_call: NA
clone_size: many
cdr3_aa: CSARGKGLSYEQYF
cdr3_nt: TGCAGTGCTAGAGGGAAGGGTCTCTCCTACGAGCAGTACTTC

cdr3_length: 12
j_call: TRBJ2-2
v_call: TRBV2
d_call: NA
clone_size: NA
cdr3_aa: CAISGDAGELFF
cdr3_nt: TGTGCCATTTCAGGGGATGCCGGGGAGCTGTTTTTT

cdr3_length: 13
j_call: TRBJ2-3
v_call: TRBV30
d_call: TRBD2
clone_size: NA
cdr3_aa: CAWKVGRTDTQYF
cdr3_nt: TGTGCCTGGAAGGTCGGGAGGACAGATACGCAGTATTTT

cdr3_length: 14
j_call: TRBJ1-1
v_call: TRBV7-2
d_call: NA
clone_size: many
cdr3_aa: CASSSGDLNTEAFF
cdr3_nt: TGTGCCAGCAGCTCCGGGGATCTGAACACTGAAGCTTTCTTT

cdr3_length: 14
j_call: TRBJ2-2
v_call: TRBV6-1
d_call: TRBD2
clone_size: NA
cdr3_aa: CASRTSGSSGELFF
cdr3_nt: TGTGCCAGCAGAACTAGCGGGAGCTCCGGGGAGCTGTTTTTT

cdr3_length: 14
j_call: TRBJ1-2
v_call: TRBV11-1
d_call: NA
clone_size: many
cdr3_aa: CASSRVRTDYGYTF
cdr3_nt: TGTGCCAGCAGCAGAGTGAGGACGGACTATGGCTACACCTTC

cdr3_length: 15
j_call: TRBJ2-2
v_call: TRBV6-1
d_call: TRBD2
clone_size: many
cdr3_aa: CASTPAGGYTGELFF
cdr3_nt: TGTGCCAGCACCCCAGCGGGAGGGTACACCGGGGAGCTGTTTTTT

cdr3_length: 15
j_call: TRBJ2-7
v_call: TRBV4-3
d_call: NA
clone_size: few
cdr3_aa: CASSQDRDSSYEQYF
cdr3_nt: TGCGCCAGCAGCCAAGACAGAGACAGTTCCTACGAGCAGTACTTC

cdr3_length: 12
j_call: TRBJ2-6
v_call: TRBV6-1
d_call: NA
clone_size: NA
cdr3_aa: CASTKGANVLTF
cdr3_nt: TGTGCCAGCACCAAAGGGGCCAACGTCCTGACTTTC

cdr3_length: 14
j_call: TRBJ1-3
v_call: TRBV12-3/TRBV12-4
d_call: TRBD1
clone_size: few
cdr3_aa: CASSLTGGGNTIYF
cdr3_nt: TGTGCCAGCAGCCTAACAGGGGGCGGAAACACCATATATTTT

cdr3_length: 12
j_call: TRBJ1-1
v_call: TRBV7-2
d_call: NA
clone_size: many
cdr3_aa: CASSLSPNEAFF
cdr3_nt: TGTGCCAGCAGCTTAAGCCCCAATGAAGCTTTCTTT

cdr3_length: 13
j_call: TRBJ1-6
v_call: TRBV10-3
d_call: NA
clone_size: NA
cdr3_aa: CAIRQGPKSPLHF
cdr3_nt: TGTGCCATCAGGCAGGGGCCGAAGTCACCCCTCCACTTT

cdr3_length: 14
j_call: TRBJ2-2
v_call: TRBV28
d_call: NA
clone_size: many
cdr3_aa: CASSLGPVTGELFF
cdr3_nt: TGTGCCAGCAGTTTAGGCCCTGTTACCGGGGAGCTGTTTTTT

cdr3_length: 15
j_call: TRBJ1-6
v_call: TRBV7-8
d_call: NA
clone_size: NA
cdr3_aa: CASSLLGGDNSPLHF
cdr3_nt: TGTGCCAGCAGCTTACTGGGTGGTGATAATTCACCCCTCCACTTT

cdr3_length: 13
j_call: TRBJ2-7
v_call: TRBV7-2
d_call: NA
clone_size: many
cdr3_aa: CASSLVLAYEQYF
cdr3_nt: TGTGCCAGCAGCTTAGTCCTAGCCTACGAGCAGTACTTC

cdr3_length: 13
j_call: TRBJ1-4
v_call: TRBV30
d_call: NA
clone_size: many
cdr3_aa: CAWTAGLGEKLFF
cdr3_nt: TGTGCCTGGACGGCGGGGTTAGGTGAAAAACTGTTTTTT

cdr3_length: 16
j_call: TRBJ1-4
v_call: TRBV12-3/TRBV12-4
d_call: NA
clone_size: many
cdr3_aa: CASSFYYWQGEEKLFF
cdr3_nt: TGTGCCAGCAGTTTTTATTATTGGCAGGGCGAAGAAAAACTGTTTTTT

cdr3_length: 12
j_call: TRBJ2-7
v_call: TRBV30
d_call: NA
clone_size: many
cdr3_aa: CAWSTSPYEQYF
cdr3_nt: TGTGCCTGGAGTACGTCGCCCTACGAGCAGTACTTC

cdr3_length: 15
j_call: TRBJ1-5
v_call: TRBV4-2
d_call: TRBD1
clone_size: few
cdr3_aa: CASSQERRGRQPQHF
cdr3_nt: TGTGCCAGCAGCCAAGAACGGAGGGGGCGTCAGCCCCAGCATTTT

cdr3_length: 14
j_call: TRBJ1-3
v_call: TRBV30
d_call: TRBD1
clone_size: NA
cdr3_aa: CAGGGTVSGNTIYF
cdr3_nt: TGTGCCGGCGGGGGGACAGTCTCTGGAAACACCATATATTTT

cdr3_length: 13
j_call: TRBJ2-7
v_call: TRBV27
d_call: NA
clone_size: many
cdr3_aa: CASSDLQGNEQYF
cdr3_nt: TGTGCCAGCAGTGACCTACAGGGAAACGAGCAGTACTTC

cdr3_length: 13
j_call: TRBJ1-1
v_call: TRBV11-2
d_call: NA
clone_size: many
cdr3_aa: CASSLVWDTEAFF
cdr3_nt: TGTGCCAGCAGCTTAGTATGGGACACTGAAGCTTTCTTT

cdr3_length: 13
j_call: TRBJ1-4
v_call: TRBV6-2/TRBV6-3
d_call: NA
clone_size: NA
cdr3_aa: CASSYSSNEKLFF
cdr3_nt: TGTGCCAGCAGTTACTCATCTAATGAAAAACTGTTTTTT

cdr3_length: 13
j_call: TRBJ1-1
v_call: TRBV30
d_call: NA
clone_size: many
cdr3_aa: CAWGPVGHTEAFF
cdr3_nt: TGTGCCTGGGGCCCGGTGGGCCACACTGAAGCTTTCTTT

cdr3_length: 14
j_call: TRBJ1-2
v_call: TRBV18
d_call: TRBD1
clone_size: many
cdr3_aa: CASSPGQGANGYTF
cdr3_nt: TGTGCCAGCTCACCGGGACAGGGGGCTAATGGCTACACCTTC